The sequence of this TCR beta chain was determined in a study of T cell changes during pregnancy in multiple sclerosis. TCRdb's copy holds only in-frame clones and misses some; the assay was immunoSEQ multiplex PCR. The profile covers approximately 32,000 clones, with 89% appearing a single time and about 10% taken by the ten largest. Trimming shortened V by 0 bases and J by 3 bases, and 13 bases separated the two germline ends. The CDR3 extends over 15 amino acids. The germline V gene has CDR1 SGHKS and CDR2 YYEKEE (reference sequence). Sequencing used CD8+ T cells from peripheral blood mononuclear cells, obtained in the second trimester of pregnancy. This chain connects TRBV5-5 to TRBJ2-7; tentative D call: TRBD1 (6 bases). This sequence originates from a female donor with multiple sclerosis, enrolled in a pregnancy study. The CDR3 here is CASSLGLTGSYEQYF. The CDR3 DNA is TGTGCCAGCAGCTTGGGTCTTACAGGGAGCTACGAGCAGTACTTC.